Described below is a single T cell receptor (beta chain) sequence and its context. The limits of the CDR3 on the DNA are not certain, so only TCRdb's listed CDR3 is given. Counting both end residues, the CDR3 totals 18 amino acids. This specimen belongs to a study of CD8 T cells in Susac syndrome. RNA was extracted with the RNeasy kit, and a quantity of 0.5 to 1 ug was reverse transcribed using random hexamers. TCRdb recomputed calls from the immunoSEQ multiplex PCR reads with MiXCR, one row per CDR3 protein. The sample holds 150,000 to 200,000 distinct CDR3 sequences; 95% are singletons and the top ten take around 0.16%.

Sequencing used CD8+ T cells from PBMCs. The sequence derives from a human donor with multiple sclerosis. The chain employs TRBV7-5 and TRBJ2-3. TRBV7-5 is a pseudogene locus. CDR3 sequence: CISVPEAYWVASTDTQYF.